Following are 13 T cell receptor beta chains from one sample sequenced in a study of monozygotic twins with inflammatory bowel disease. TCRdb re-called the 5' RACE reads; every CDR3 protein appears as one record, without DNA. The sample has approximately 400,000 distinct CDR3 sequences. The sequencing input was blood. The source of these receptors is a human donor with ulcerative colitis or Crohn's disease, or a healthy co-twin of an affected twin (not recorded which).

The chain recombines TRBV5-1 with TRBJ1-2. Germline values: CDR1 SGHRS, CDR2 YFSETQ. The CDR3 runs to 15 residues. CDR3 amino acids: CASSLVVAANYGYTF.

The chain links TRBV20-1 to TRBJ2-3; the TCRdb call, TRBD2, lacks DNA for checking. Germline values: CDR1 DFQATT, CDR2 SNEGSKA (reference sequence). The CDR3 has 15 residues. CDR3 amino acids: CSARVLVGGTDTQYF.

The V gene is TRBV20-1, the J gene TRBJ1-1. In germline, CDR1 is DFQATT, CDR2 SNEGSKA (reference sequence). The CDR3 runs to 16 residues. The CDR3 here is CSARDSRIRGNTEAFF.

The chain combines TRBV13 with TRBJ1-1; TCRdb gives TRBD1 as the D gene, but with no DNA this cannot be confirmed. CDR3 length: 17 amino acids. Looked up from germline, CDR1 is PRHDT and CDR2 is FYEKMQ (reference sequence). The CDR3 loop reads CASSLFSVGGSYTEAFF.

CDR3 sequence: CASSLAEGTGGLEQYF. The chain has TRBV5-1 and TRBJ2-7; as DNA is missing, the TRBD1 call by TCRdb cannot be tested. The length of the CDR3 is 16 residues. The germline CDR1 and CDR2 sequences are SGHRS and YFSETQ.

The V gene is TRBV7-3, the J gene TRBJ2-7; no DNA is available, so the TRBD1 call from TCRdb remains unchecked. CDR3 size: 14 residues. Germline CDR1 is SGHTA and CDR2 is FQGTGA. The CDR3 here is CASSPGANYYEQYF.

The CDR3 is CATSRQDREVNEQFF. The chain uses TRBV15 and TRBJ2-1; TCRdb's D gene call, TRBD1, goes unchecked for lack of DNA. This CDR3 comprises 15 residues. CDR1 is LNHNV and CDR2 is YYDKDF in the germline V gene (reference sequence).

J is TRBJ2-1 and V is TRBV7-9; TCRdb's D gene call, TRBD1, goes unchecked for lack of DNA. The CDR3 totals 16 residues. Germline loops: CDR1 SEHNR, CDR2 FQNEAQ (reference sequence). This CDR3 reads CASSSGRDRGYNEQFF.

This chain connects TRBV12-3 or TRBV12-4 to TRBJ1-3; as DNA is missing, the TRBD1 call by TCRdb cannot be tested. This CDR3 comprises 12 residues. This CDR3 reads CASGGSGNTIYF.

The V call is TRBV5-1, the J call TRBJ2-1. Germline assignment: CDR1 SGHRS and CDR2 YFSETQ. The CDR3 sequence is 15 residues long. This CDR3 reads CASSLGQPLYNEQFF. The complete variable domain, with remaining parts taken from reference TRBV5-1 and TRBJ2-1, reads KAGVTQTPRYLIKTRGQQVTLSCSPISGHRSVSWYQQTPGQGLQFLFEYFSETQRNKGNFPGRFSGRQFSNSRSEMNVSTLELGDSALYLCASSLGQPLYNEQFFGPGTRLTVL.

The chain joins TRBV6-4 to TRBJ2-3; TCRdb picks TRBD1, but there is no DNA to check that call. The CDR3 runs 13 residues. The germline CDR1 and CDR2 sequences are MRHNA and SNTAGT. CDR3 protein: CASGGRTTDTQYF.

The CDR3: CASSLNRVTGDTQYF. The rearrangement links TRBV5-1 to TRBJ2-3; TCRdb lists TRBD1, though no DNA is available to test this call. The CDR3 extends over 15 amino acids. Germline CDR1 reads SGHRS; CDR2 reads YFSETQ.

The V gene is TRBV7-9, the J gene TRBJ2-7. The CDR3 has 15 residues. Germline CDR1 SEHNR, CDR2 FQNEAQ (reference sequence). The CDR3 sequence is CASSLVTRKHYEQYF. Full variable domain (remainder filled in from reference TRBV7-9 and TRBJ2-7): DTGVSQNPRHKITKRGQNVTFRCDPISEHNRLYWYRQTLGQGPEFLTYFQNEAQLEKSRLLSDRFSAERPKGSFSTLEIQRTEQGDSAMYLCASSLVTRKHYEQYFGPGTRLTVT.